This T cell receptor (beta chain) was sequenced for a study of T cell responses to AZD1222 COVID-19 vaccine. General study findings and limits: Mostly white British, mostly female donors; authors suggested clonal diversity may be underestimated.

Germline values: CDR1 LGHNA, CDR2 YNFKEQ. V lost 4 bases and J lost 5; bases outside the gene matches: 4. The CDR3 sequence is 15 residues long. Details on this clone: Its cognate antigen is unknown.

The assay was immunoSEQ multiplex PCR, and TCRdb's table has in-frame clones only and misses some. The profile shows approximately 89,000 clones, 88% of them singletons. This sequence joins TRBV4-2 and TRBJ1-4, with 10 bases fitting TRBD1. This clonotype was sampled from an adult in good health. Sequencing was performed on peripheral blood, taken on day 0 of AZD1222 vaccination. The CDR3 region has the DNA TGTGCCAGCAGCCCTGGGGGACAGGGGAATGAAAAACTGTTTTTT. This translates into CASSPGGQGNEKLFF.